The TCR beta chain described here comes from a study of cytomegalovirus exposure and HLA in healthy donors. Study outcomes and limitations: Within the data, a cluster of highly shared sequence variants was likely a sequencing artifact.

In the case of this clone: No antigen is known for it.

PCR used 60 Vbeta primers and 13 Jbeta primers. TCRdb keeps only in-frame clones here, not all; method: immunoSEQ multiplex PCR. Here the sample spans around 150,000 clones, about 80% being singletons. Trimming took off 0 bases at V and 1 base at J, with 14 bases between the two ends. The germline gives CDR1 SEHNR, CDR2 FQNEAQ (reference sequence). This CDR3 region has 17 residues. The chain carries TRBV7-9 and TRBJ2-3; possible D gene TRBD2, 6 bases. This receptor was obtained from a man aged 30 to 39 in good health and CMV-seronegative. Material for sequencing was PBMCs. The CDR3 nucleotides are TGTGCCAGCAGCTTAGCGAAGTCTAGCGATGGCACAGATACGCAGTATTTT. It encodes CASSLAKSSDGTDTQYF. The whole variable domain, remainder taken from reference TRBV7-9 and TRBJ2-3, is DTGVSQNPRHKITKRGQNVTFRCDPISEHNRLYWYRQTLGQGPEFLTYFQNEAQLEKSRLLSDRFSAERPKGSFSTLEIQRTEQGDSAMYLCASSLAKSSDGTDTQYFGPGTRLTVL.